The rows below give T cell receptor beta chains drawn from one sample of a study of monozygotic twins with inflammatory bowel disease. TCRdb re-called the 5' RACE reads; one entry per CDR3 protein, DNA not given. The sample table includes some 150,000 distinct CDR3 sequences. The specimen was blood. The receptors were gathered from a human donor with ulcerative colitis or Crohn's disease, or a healthy co-twin of an affected twin (not recorded which). The CDR3 runs from the conserved cysteine through the conserved F or W.

TRBV6-2/TRBV6-3,TRBJ2-1,CASTPGSTSRSTYNEQFF
TRBV3-1,TRBJ2-4,CASSQGTQRRNIQYF
TRBV5-1,TRBJ1-1,CASSLAGRGLSTEAFF
TRBV20-1,TRBJ2-3,CTATGTSLSTDTQYF
TRBV12-3/TRBV12-4,TRBJ2-1,CASSLARDRGGFF
TRBV12-3/TRBV12-4,TRBJ2-7,CASSLGEALYEQYF
TRBV20-1,TRBJ2-3,CSARAEGGDTDTQYF
TRBV12-3/TRBV12-4,TRBJ1-1,CASSPRQNQNTEAFF
TRBV11-2,TRBJ1-5,CASSLGHNQPQHF
TRBV20-1,TRBJ2-3,CSAILAGGGDTQYF
TRBV20-1,TRBJ2-4,CSARLGAGLAKNMQYF
TRBV30,TRBJ1-5,CAWSGQGHQPQHF
TRBV5-5,TRBJ1-5,CASSYAVERGNQPQHF
TRBV19,TRBJ2-3,CASSIWTSGWMLDTDTQYF
TRBV5-1,TRBJ2-7,CASSSDGPTYEQYF
TRBV5-6,TRBJ2-5,CASSLDRHQETQYF
TRBV28,TRBJ1-4,CASRPAGVGNEKLFF
TRBV28,TRBJ2-5,CASTTNQETQYF
TRBV5-1,TRBJ2-1,CASSLGTSLNEQFF
TRBV28,TRBJ2-3,CASTRRPTNTQYF
TRBV11-2,TRBJ2-2,CASLGENTGELFF
TRBV5-6,TRBJ1-2,CASAYGTALDYGYTF
TRBV7-9,TRBJ2-7,CASSLPGGSHEQYF
TRBV12-3/TRBV12-4,TRBJ2-2,CASSPRLAGRVYTGELFF
TRBV25-1,TRBJ2-7,CASSEYEGRGYYEQYF
TRBV19,TRBJ2-5,CASSQYPRIQETQYF
TRBV7-9,TRBJ2-5,CASRANLETQYF
TRBV3-1,TRBJ2-5,CASSQGPQGTQYF
TRBV9,TRBJ2-3,CASSSVSAGGPAQYF
TRBV20-1,TRBJ2-2,CSARPDPGELFF
TRBV5-1,TRBJ2-5,CASSLGYGKAQETQYF
TRBV7-2,TRBJ2-1,CASTPGYRNEQFF
TRBV5-1,TRBJ2-5,CASSLNRQGSQETQYF
TRBV7-3,TRBJ1-2,CASSAGTAYGYTF
TRBV18,TRBJ1-4,CASSLDSPTNEKLFF
TRBV7-9,TRBJ1-2,CASSLGRGRPYGYTF
TRBV20-1,TRBJ2-7,CSASIGTSGRFDEQYF
TRBV5-1,TRBJ1-2,CASSPRSEPYGYTF
TRBV7-9,TRBJ1-2,CASSHTGGNGYTF
TRBV12-3/TRBV12-4,TRBJ2-5,CASRGFFQETQYF
TRBV11-2,TRBJ1-2,CASSLQDYGYTF
TRBV9,TRBJ1-4,CASSPDRGSANEKLFF
TRBV21-1,TRBJ2-2,CASSNEEEAGTGELFF
TRBV7-9,TRBJ2-2,CASSSGRGDDNTGELFF
TRBV20-1,TRBJ2-1,CSALAGADYNEQFF
TRBV5-6,TRBJ2-7,CASSSGEHPYEQYF
TRBV3-1,TRBJ2-1,CASSGGQYSYNEQFF
TRBV14,TRBJ1-1,CASSQARDRGLWTEAFF
TRBV4-1,TRBJ2-5,CASSRDSSGGSRETQYF
TRBV20-1,TRBJ2-7,CSARIAGGAYEQYF
TRBV5-4,TRBJ1-6,CASSLGAPGEATSSYNSPLHF
TRBV11-3,TRBJ2-1,CASSGQNNEQFF
TRBV4-3,TRBJ1-5,CASSQGRGRNQPQHF
TRBV14,TRBJ2-1,CASSRPQSYYNEQFF
TRBV28,TRBJ2-7,CATHRASSYEQYF
TRBV5-1,TRBJ2-1,CASSVGVARYNEQFF
TRBV4-1,TRBJ2-7,CASSQGGHQGSHEQYF